This T cell receptor beta chain was observed in a study of blood T cell repertoires in COVID-19. The V end was cut by 5 bases, the J end by 2 bases, with 15 bases between. CDR1 and CDR2 (germline): GTSNPN, SVGIG (reference sequence). The CDR3 has 15 amino acids. Assay: immunoSEQ multiplex PCR; the TCRdb copy retains only in-frame clones and omits some. This table holds about 380,000 clones, approximately 87% found once. The sample was PBMCs or T cells enriched from blood (not recorded which). This chain joins TRBV30 and TRBJ2-2; perhaps TRBD2 as D (5 bases). The TCR originated in a man aged 25 to 40 who had recovered from COVID-19. The CDR3 spells CAWRSGGLNTGELFF. For the CDR3, the DNA is TGTGCCTGGCGTTCGGGCGGGCTTAACACCGGGGAGCTGTTTTTT.